Below are 3 T cell receptor beta chains sequenced from a single sample in a study of cytomegalovirus exposure and HLA in healthy donors. Amplification used 60 Vbeta primers and 13 Jbeta primers. TCRdb's copy holds only in-frame clones and misses some; the assay was immunoSEQ multiplex PCR. The sample has over 150,000 clones; about 75% are singletons. Sequenced: PBMCs. The receptors come from a male donor in good health and CMV-seronegative.

The V and J genes are TRBV14 and TRBJ2-7; the D is unclear. The length of the CDR3 is 12 residues. V was trimmed by 1 base and J by 6 bases, leaving 7 bases between them. Germline V lookup: CDR1 SGHDN, CDR2 FVKESK. CDR3: CASSQGRSEQYF. DNA of the CDR3: TGTGCCAGCAGCCAAGGCCGGTCCGAGCAGTACTTC.

The gene calls are TRBV6-5 and TRBJ2-7; TRBD2 is a possible D gene (5 bases). The V and J ends lost 4 bases and 7 bases respectively, with 20 bases between them. Germline V lookup: CDR1 MNHEY, CDR2 SVGAGI. CDR3 length equals 15 residues. The DNA of the CDR3 is TGTGCCAGCAGTTCGCCCCGACGGGGTCCGGGGGAGCAGTACTTC. Residues: CASSSPRRGPGEQYF.

The chain uses TRBV4-1 and TRBJ2-5; TRBD2 matches 10 bases. CDR1 and CDR2 from the germline V gene are MGHRA and YSYEKL. The CDR3 runs to 16 residues. J was trimmed by 1 base and V by 4 bases; bases with no gene match: 6. The CDR3 protein is CASSLGLADFQETQYF. The CDR3 nucleotides are TGCGCCAGCAGCCTCGGACTAGCGGATTTCCAAGAGACCCAGTACTTC.